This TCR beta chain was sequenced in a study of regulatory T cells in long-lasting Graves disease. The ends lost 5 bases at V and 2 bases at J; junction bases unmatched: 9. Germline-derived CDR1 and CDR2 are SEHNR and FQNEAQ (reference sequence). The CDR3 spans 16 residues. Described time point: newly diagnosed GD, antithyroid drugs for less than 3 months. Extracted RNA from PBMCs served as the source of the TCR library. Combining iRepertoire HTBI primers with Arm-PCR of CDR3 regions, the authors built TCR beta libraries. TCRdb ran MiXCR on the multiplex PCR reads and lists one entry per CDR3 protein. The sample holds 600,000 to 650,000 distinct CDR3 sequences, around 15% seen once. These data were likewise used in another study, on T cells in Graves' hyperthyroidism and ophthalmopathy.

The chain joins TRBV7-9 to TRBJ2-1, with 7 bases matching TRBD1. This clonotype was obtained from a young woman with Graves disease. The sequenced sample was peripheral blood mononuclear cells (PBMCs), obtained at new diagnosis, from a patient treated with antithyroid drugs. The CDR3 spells CASSKDGTAPYNEQFF. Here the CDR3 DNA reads TGTGCCAGCAGCAAGGACGGGACAGCCCCCTACAATGAGCAGTTCTTC.